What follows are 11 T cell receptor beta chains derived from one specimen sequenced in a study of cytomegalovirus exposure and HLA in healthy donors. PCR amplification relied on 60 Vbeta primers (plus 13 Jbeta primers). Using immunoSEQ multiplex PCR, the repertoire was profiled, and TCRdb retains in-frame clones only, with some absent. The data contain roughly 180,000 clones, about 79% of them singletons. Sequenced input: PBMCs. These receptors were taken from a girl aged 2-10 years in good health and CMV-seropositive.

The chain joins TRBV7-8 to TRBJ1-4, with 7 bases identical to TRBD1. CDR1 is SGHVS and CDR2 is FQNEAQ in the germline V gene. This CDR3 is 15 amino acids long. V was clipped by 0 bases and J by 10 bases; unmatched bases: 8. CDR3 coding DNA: TGTGCCAGCAGCTTAGCGGAGACAGGGTTGGGAAAACTGTTTTTT. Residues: CASSLAETGLGKLFF.

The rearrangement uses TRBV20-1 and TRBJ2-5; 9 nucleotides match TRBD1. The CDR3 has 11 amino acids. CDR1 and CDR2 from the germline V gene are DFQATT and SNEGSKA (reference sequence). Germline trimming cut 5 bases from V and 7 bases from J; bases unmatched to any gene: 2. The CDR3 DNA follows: TGCAGTGCTTTGACAGGGGGGACCCAGTACTTC. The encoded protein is CSALTGGTQYF.

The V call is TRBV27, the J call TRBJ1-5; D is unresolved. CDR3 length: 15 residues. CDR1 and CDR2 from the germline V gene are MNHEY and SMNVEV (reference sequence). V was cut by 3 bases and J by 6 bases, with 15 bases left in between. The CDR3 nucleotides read TGTGCCAGCAGTTTTGACTCAGGAGGAGTTCAGCCCCAGCATTTT. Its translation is CASSFDSGGVQPQHF.

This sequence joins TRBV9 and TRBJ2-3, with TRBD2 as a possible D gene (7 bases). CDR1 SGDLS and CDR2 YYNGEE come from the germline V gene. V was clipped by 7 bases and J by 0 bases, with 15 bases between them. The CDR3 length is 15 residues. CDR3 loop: CASARGGTSTDTQYF. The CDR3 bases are TGTGCCAGCGCTAGGGGGGGGACTAGCACAGATACGCAGTATTTT.

The CDR3 spells CASSPGLASYEQYF. CDR3 nucleotides: TGTGCCAGCTCACCGGGACTAGCTTCCTACGAGCAGTACTTC. This rearrangement joins TRBV18 to TRBJ2-7; 9 bases align to TRBD2. CDR1 and CDR2 (germline): KGHSH, LQKENI. V shed 3 bases and J 1 base; nucleotides not matched to a gene: 1. The CDR3 is 14 residues long.

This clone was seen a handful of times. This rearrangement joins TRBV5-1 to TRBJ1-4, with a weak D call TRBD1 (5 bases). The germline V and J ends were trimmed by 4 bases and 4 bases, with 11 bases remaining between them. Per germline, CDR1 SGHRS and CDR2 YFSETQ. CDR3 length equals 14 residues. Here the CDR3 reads CASSLDRVNEKLFF. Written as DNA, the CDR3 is TGCGCCAGCAGCCTCGACAGAGTTAATGAAAAACTGTTTTTT.

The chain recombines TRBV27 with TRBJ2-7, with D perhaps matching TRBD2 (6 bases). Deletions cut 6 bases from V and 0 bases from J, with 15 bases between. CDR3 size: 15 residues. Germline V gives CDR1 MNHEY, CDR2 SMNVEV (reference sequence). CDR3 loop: CASSPSGYDSYEQYF. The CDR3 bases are TGTGCCAGCAGCCCCAGCGGGTACGACTCCTACGAGCAGTACTTC.

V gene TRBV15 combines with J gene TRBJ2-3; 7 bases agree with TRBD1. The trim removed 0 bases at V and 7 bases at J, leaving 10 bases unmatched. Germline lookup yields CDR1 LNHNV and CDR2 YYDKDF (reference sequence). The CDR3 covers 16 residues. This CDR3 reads CATSRDQGVFDNTQYF. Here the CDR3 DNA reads TGTGCCACCAGCAGAGATCAGGGGGTTTTCGACAATACGCAGTATTTT.

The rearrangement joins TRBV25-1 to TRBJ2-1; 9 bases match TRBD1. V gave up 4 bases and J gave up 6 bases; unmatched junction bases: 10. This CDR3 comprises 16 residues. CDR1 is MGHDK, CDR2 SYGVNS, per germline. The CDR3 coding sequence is TGTGCCAGCAGTGTGAACTCCGGGACAGGGATCAATGAGCAGTTCTTC. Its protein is CASSVNSGTGINEQFF. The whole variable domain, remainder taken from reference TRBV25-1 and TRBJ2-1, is EADIYQTPRYLVIGTGKKITLECSQTMGHDKMYWYQQDPGMELHLIHYSYGVNSTEKGDLSSESTVSRIRTEHFPLTLESARPSHTSQYLCASSVNSGTGINEQFFGPGTRLTVL.

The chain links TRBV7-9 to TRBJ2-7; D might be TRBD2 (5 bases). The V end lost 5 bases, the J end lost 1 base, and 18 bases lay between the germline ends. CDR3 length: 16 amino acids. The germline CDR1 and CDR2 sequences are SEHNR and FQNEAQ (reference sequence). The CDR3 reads CASSPRGQLGSYEQYF. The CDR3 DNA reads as TGTGCCAGCAGCCCTCGGGGTCAATTAGGGTCCTACGAGCAGTACTTC.

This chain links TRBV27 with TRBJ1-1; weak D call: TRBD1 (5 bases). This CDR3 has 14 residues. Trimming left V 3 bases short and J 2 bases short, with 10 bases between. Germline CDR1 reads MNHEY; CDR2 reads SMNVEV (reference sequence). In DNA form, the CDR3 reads TGTGCCAGCAGTTTCTCAGGGCCAAACACTGAAGCTTTCTTT. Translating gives CASSFSGPNTEAFF.